This entry concerns a single T cell receptor beta chain. The sample comes from a study of technical replicates of blood from four donors. Repertoires were generated with immunoSEQ multiplex PCR, while TCRdb's copy carries only in-frame clones and drops some. The repertoire includes tens of thousands of clones, almost 95% of them detected once, and about 0.4% sits in the top ten. The CDR3 spans 14 residues. V dropped 6 bases and J dropped 0 bases, with 9 bases sitting between them. Germline V gene lookup returns CDR1 SQVTM and CDR2 ANQGSEA. This receptor was obtained from a human donor in good health. The chain has TRBV29-1 and TRBJ2-6; TRBD1 might be the D (5 bases). The material sequenced was T cells isolated from PBMCs. DNA of the CDR3: TGCAGCGTCGCTGACAGCTCTGGGGCCAACGTCCTGACTTTC. Amino acid sequence: CSVADSSGANVLTF.